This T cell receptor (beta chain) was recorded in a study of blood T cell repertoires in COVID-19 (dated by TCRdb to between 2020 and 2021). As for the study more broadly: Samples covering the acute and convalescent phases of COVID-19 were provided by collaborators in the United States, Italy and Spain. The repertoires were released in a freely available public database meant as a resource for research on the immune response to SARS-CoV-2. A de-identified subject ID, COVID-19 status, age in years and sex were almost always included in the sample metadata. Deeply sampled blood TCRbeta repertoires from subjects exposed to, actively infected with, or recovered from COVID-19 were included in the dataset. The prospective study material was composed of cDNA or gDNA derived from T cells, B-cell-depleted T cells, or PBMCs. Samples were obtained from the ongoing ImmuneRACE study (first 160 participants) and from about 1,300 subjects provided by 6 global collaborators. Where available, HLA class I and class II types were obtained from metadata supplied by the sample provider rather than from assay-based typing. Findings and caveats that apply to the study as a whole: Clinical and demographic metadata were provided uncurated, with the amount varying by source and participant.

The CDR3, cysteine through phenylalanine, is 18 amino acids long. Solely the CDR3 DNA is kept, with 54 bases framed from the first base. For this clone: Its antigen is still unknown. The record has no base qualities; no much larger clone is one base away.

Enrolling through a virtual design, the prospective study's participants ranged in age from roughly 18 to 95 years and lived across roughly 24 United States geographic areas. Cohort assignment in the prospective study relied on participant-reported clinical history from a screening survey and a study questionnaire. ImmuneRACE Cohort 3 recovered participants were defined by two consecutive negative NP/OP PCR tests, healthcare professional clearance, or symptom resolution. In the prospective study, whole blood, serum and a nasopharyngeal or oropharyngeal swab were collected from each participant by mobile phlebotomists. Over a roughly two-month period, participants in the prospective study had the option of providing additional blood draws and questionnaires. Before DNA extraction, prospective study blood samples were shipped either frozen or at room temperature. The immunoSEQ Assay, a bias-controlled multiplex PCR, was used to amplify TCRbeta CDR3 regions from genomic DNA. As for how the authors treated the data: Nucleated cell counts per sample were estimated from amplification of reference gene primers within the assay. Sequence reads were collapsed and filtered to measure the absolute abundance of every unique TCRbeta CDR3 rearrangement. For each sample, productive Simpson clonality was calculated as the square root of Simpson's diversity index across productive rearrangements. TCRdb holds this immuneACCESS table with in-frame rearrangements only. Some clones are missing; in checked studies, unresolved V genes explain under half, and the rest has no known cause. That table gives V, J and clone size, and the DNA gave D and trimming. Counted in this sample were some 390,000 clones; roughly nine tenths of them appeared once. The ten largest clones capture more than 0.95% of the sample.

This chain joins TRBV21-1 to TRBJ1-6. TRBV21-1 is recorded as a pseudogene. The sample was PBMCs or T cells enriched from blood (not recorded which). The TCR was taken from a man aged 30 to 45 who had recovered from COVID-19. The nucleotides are TGTGCCAGCAGCAAAGGGGGGGTTTGTGGAGGGCAGGGCTCACCCCTCCACTTT. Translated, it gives CASSKGGVCGGQGSPLHF.